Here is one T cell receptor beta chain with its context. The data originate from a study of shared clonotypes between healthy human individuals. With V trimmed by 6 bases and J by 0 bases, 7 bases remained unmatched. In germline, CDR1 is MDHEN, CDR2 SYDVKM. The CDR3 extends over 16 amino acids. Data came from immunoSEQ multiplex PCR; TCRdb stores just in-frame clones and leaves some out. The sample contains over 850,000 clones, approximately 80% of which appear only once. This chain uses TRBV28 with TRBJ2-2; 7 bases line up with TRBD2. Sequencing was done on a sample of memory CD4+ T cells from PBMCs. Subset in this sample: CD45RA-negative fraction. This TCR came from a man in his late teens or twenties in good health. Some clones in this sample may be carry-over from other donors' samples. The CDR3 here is CASRGAGFANTGELFF. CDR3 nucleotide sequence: TGTGCCAGCAGGGGAGCGGGGTTCGCGAACACCGGGGAGCTGTTTTTT.